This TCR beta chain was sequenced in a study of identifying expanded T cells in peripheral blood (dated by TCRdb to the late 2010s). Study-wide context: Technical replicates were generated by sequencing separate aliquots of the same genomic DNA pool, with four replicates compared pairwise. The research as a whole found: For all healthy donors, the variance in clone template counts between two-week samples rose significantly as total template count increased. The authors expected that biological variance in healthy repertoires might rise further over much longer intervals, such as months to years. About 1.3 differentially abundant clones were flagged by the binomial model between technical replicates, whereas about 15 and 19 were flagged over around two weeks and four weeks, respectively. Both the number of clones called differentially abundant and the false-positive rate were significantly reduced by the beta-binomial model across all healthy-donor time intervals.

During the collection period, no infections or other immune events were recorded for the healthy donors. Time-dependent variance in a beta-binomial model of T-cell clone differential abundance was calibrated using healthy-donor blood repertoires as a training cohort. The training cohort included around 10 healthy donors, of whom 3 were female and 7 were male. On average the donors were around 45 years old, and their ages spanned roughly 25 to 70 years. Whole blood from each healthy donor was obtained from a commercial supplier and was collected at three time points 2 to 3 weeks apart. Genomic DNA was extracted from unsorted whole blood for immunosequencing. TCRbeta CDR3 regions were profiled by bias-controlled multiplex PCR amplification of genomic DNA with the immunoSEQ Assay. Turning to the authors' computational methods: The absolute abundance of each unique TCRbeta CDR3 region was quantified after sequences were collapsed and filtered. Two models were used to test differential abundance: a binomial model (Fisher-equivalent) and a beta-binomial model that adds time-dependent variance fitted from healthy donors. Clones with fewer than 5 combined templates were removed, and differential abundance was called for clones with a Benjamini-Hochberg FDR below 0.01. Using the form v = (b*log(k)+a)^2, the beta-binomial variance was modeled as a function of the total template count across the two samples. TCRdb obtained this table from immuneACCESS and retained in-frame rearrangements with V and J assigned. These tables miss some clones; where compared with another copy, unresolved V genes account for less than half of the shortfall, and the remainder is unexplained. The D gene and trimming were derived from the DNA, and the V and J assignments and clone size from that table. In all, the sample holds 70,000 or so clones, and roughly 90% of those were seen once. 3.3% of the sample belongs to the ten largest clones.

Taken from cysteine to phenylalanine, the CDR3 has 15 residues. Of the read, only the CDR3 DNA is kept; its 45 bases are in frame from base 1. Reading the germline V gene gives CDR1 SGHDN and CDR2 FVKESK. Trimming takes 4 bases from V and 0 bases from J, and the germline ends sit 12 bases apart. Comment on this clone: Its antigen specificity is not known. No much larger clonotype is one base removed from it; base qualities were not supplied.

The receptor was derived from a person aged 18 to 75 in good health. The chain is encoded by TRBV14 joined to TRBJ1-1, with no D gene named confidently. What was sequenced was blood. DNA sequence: TGTGCCAGCAGCCCGAAGAGAGGTGTGAACACTGAAGCTTTCTTT. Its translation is CASSPKRGVNTEAFF.